The 29 T cell receptor beta chains listed next were all sequenced from one sample in a study of T cell responses to AZD1222 COVID-19 vaccine. Sequenced by immunoSEQ multiplex PCR; TCRdb stores in-frame clones only, minus some. The data hold around 100,000 clones, with 93% observed a single time. The sequencing here drew on peripheral blood, taken on day 0 of AZD1222 vaccination. The receptors originated from an adult in good health.

The V call is TRBV7-2, the J call TRBJ2-1, with D unresolved. V was pared by 1 base and J by 2 bases, with 6 bases between. CDR1 is SGHTA and CDR2 is FQGNSA in the germline V gene. This CDR3 comprises 14 residues. CDR3 region: CASSLGSTYNEQFF. The CDR3 DNA is TGTGCCAGCAGCTTAGGGAGTACCTACAATGAGCAGTTCTTC.

By share, this clone ranks as medium-sized (0.01 to 0.1%). Here the CDR3 reads CASSHILAGGTGELFF. CDR3 bases: TGTGCCAGCAGTCATATACTAGCGGGAGGAACCGGGGAGCTGTTTTTT. The chain links TRBV6-2 or TRBV6-3 to TRBJ2-2; TRBD2 agrees at 12 bases. The germline gives CDR1 MNHEY, CDR2 SVGEGT. This CDR3 is built from 16 residues. With 5 bases clipped from V and 5 bases from J, the junction kept 6 bases outside the gene matches.

This clone was seen a handful of times. The V call is TRBV24-1, the J call TRBJ1-6; tentatively, D is TRBD1 (6 bases). Germline lookup yields CDR1 KGHDR and CDR2 SFDVKD. This CDR3 has 15 amino acids. Deletions cut 4 bases from V and 6 bases from J, with 12 bases between. CDR3 sequence reads: CATSDSRGGNSPLHF. The CDR3 nucleotides read TGTGCCACCAGTGACTCCAGGGGAGGTAATTCACCCCTCCACTTT.

The chain uses TRBV10-3 and TRBJ1-1; D gene ambiguous. The CDR3 runs to 12 residues. Trimming pared 3 bases from V and 8 bases from J, leaving 10 bases between. Germline V gives CDR1 ENHRY, CDR2 SYGVKD. The CDR3, as DNA: TGTGCCATCAGTGATATTGACCGAGAAGCTTTCTTT. Translation gives CAISDIDREAFF.

Comments on this clone: Germline and junction disagree at one end, which may indicate a read error. This chain links TRBV7-7 with TRBJ1-4, with TRBD1 identical over 11 bases. Germline assignment: CDR1 SSHAT and CDR2 FNYEAQ (reference sequence). This CDR3 is 13 amino acids long. The CDR3 is CASSRDRGEKLFF. The CDR3 nucleotides are TGTGCTAGCAGCCGGGACAGGGGGGAAAAACTGTTTTTT.

The chain uses TRBV15 and TRBJ1-5; D unresolved. The germline V gene encodes CDR1 LNHNV and CDR2 YYDKDF (reference sequence). Between the trimmed V and J ends, which lost 0 bases and 4 bases, there was a span of 4 bases. The length of the CDR3 is 13 residues. The CDR3 is CATSREVNQPQHF. The CDR3 DNA sequence: TGTGCCACCAGCAGAGAGGTGAATCAGCCCCAGCATTTT.

The chain uses TRBV18 and TRBJ1-2; perhaps TRBD1 as D (6 bases). The CDR3 is 14 residues long. Germline CDR1 KGHSH, CDR2 LQKENI. Trimming took 1 base from V and 8 from J, leaving 14 bases between them. The CDR3 loop reads CASSPLNREGGYTF. The CDR3 coding sequence is TGTGCCAGCTCACCACTAAACAGGGAGGGCGGCTACACCTTC.

V and J are TRBV30 and TRBJ1-6; D possibly corresponds to TRBD1 (6 bases). Germline CDR1 is GTSNPN and CDR2 is SVGIG (reference sequence). Trimming removed 0 bases from V and 14 bases from J, with 8 bases in between. The CDR3 has 11 residues. For the CDR3, the DNA is TGTGCCTGGAGTGTAGGGGGGACCCTCCACTTT. Its protein is CAWSVGGTLHF.

V gene TRBV29-1 combines with J gene TRBJ2-5; 9 nucleotides agree with TRBD1. Unmatched junction bases numbered 11, after V lost 5 bases and J lost 1 base. CDR3 length: 16 amino acids. From germline, CDR1 is SQVTM and CDR2 ANQGSEA. The chain's CDR3 is CSVHRGRGGIQETQYF. CDR3 bases: TGCAGCGTTCACAGGGGGCGAGGAGGGATCCAAGAGACCCAGTACTTC.

V gene TRBV6-5 combines with J gene TRBJ1-1; the D is unclear. The CDR3 extends over 13 amino acids. V was shortened by 5 bases and J by 8 bases, with 15 bases between the two germline ends. The germline gives CDR1 MNHEY, CDR2 SVGAGI. CDR3 loop: CASSHGTPEEAFF. The CDR3 nucleotides are TGTGCCAGCAGTCATGGCACCCCCGAGGAAGCTTTCTTT.

The J gene is TRBJ1-6, the V gene TRBV11-2; D gene uncertain. CDR1 SGHAT and CDR2 FQNNGV come from the germline V gene. The CDR3 contains 15 residues. The V and J ends lost 1 base and 6 bases respectively, with 10 bases between them. The CDR3 loop is CASSLGVGGNSPLHF. CDR3 in DNA: TGTGCCAGCAGCTTAGGAGTTGGCGGTAATTCACCCCTCCACTTT. Looking up the rest from reference TRBV11-2 and TRBJ1-6 gives the full variable domain: EAGVAQSPRYKIIEKRQSVAFWCNPISGHATLYWYQQILGQGPKLLIQFQNNGVVDDSQLPKDRFSAERLKGVDSTLKIQPAKLEDSAVYLCASSLGVGGNSPLHFGNGTRLTVT.

The rearrangement joins TRBV30 to TRBJ1-4, with a possible D match to TRBD1 (5 bases). The CDR3 contains 13 residues. V was trimmed by 4 bases and J by 5 bases, leaving 11 bases between them. Germline CDR1 reads GTSNPN; CDR2 reads SVGIG (reference sequence). CDR3 sequence reads: CAWTGADNEKLFF. CDR3 nucleotide sequence: TGTGCCTGGACTGGGGCAGACAATGAAAAACTGTTTTTT.

This chain uses TRBV7-2 with TRBJ1-2, with TRBD1 matching 7 bases. The V gene's germline CDR1 is SGHTA and CDR2 FQGNSA. V was pared by 5 bases and J by 4 bases, with 10 bases of the junction left unmatched. The CDR3 runs to 15 residues. The CDR3 DNA reads TGTGCCAGCAGCGGGAAGGGGGCGCGTCGCTATGGCTACACCTTC. Protein: CASSGKGARRYGYTF. Using reference TRBV7-2 and TRBJ1-2 for the parts outside the CDR3, the full variable domain is GAGVSQSPSNKVTEKGKDVELRCDPISGHTALYWYRQSLGQGLEFLIYFQGNSAPDKSGLPSDRFSAERTGGSVSTLTIQRTQQEDSAVYLCASSGKGARRYGYTFGSGTRLTVV.

The J gene is TRBJ1-1, the V gene TRBV6-5; D unclear. Germline V gives CDR1 MNHEY, CDR2 SVGAGI. Trimming took off 7 bases at V and 3 bases at J, with 15 bases between the two ends. CDR3 size: 14 residues. CDR3 bases: TGTGCCAGCACTTCAATCCGGATCGACACTGAAGCTTTCTTT. Translating gives CASTSIRIDTEAFF.

The rearrangement uses TRBV6-5 and TRBJ2-2; 7 bases align to TRBD2. The CDR3 length is 13 residues. The germline V gene has CDR1 MNHEY and CDR2 SVGAGI. V was clipped by 8 bases and J by 4 bases; unmatched bases: 4. The CDR3: CASGWGGTGELFF. The DNA of the CDR3 is TGTGCCAGCGGATGGGGGGGCACCGGGGAGCTGTTTTTT.

V usage is TRBV19 and J usage is TRBJ2-2; 9 bases are a match to TRBD2. V was clipped by 1 base and J by 4 bases; unmatched bases: 7. CDR1 is LNHDA and CDR2 is SQIVND in the germline V gene (reference sequence). The CDR3 spans 17 residues. CDR3 nucleotide sequence: TGTGCCAGTAGTATAGCTTTGGGACTAGCCCCCACCGGGGAGCTGTTTTTT. Translation gives CASSIALGLAPTGELFF.

The J gene is TRBJ1-1, the V gene TRBV3-1 (or the pseudogene TRBV3-2); 7 bases agree with TRBD1. V was pared by 3 bases and J by 1 base, with 5 bases of the junction left unmatched. CDR3 length equals 15 residues. CDR1 LGHDT and CDR2 YNNKEL come from the germline V gene (reference sequence). CDR3 protein: CASSHQGEGNTEAFF. The CDR3 coding sequence is TGTGCCAGCAGCCACCAGGGGGAAGGGAACACTGAAGCTTTCTTT.

This chain joins TRBV19 and TRBJ1-5, with 7 bases lining up with TRBD1. This CDR3 comprises 12 residues. Germline CDR1 LNHDA, CDR2 SQIVND (reference sequence). CDR3 protein: CASGGAGQPQHF. Here the CDR3 DNA reads TGTGCATCAGGGGGGGCGGGTCAGCCCCAGCATTTT.

This clone is a singleton in its sample. The chain joins TRBV19 to TRBJ2-5; tentatively, D is TRBD1 (6 bases). V lost 3 bases and J 5 bases, leaving 13 bases between the germline ends. CDR1 and CDR2 from the germline V gene are LNHDA and SQIVND (reference sequence). The CDR3 spans 14 residues. The CDR3 protein is CASSIRGPGETQYF. Here the CDR3 DNA reads TGTGCCAGTAGTATCAGGGGTCCGGGTGAGACCCAGTACTTC. The whole variable domain, remainder taken from reference TRBV19 and TRBJ2-5, is DGGITQSPKYLFRKEGQNVTLSCEQNLNHDAMYWYRQDPGQGLRLIYYSQIVNDFQKGDIAEGYSVSREKKESFPLTVTSAQKNPTAFYLCASSIRGPGETQYFGPGTRLLVL.

A word on this clone: The junction departs from germline at one end; a sequencing error may be responsible. The CDR3 DNA follows: TGTGCCGGCAGAAATCCGGGACTACACAATGAGCAGTTCTTC. Protein: CAGRNPGLHNEQFF. The V gene is TRBV2, the J gene TRBJ2-1, with 7 positions matching TRBD2. This CDR3 region has 14 residues. The germline V gene has CDR1 SNHLY and CDR2 FYNNEI. Drawing the rest from reference TRBV2 and TRBJ2-1, the complete variable domain is EPEVTQTPSHQVTQMGQEVILRCVPISNHLYFYWYRQILGQKVEFLVSFYNNEISEKSEIFDDQFSVERPDGSNFTLKIRSTKLEDSAMYFCAGRNPGLHNEQFFGPGTRLTVL.

This clone was seen a single time. The genes are TRBV5-1 and TRBJ1-2; 7 bases line up with TRBD1. The length of the CDR3 is 15 residues. J was trimmed by 2 bases and V by 3 bases; bases with no gene match: 7. Germline lookup yields CDR1 SGHRS and CDR2 YFSETQ. CDR3 in amino acids: CASSYRTGGNYGYTF. In DNA form, the CDR3 reads TGCGCCAGCAGCTACCGGACAGGAGGAAACTATGGCTACACCTTC.

The CDR3 nucleotides are TGTGCCAGCAGCTTAGGGACGGCCTCGAGGGGCTACACCTTC. This sequence encodes CASSLGTASRGYTF. The chain recombines TRBV11-2 with TRBJ1-2; D not resolved. V was pared by 1 base and J by 8 bases, with 14 bases between. Germline CDR1 and CDR2: SGHAT and FQNNGV. This CDR3 has 14 residues.

The chain recombines TRBV9 with TRBJ2-1; D gene unclear. In germline, CDR1 is SGDLS, CDR2 YYNGEE. V was cut by 1 base and J by 6 bases, with 11 bases left in between. The CDR3 extends over 14 amino acids. Here the CDR3 reads CASSVRVTTNEQFF. The CDR3 DNA reads as TGTGCCAGCAGCGTAAGGGTCACGACCAATGAGCAGTTCTTC. Full variable domain (missing parts from reference TRBV9 and TRBJ2-1): DSGVTQTPKHLITATGQRVTLRCSPRSGDLSVYWYQQSLDQGLQFLIQYYNGEERAKGNILERFSAQQFPDLHSELNLSSLELGDSALYFCASSVRVTTNEQFFGPGTRLTVL.

The chain combines TRBV19 with TRBJ1-4; D remains unclear. Trimming removed 5 bases from V and 8 bases from J, with 18 bases in between. The germline gives CDR1 LNHDA, CDR2 SQIVND (reference sequence). The CDR3 loop spans 15 amino acids. The CDR3 nucleotides are TGTGCCAGTAGTGTCAGCACGATCGGGATAGAAAAACTGTTTTTT. Translated, it gives CASSVSTIGIEKLFF.

The CDR3 reads CASSLVTVDYGYTF. The CDR3, as DNA: TGTGCCAGCAGTTTAGTGACAGTTGACTATGGCTACACCTTC. This chain connects TRBV28 to TRBJ1-2, with D possibly matching TRBD1 (5 bases). Trimming cost V 2 bases and J 3 bases, with 10 bases left between them. The germline V gene has CDR1 MDHEN and CDR2 SYDVKM. This CDR3 is built from 14 residues.

V usage is TRBV6-6 and J usage is TRBJ2-7, with TRBD2 matching 13 bases. CDR3 length equals 18 residues. Germline trimming cut 5 bases from V and 1 base from J; bases unmatched to any gene: 11. Germline CDR1 MNHNY, CDR2 SVGAGI (reference sequence). The CDR3 here is CASSPRTSGRGLSYEQYF. The CDR3 DNA reads as TGTGCCAGCAGTCCCCGGACTAGCGGGAGAGGTCTTTCCTACGAGCAGTACTTC.

This CDR3 reads CASSKEDGDTGELFF. The CDR3 DNA follows: TGTGCCAGCAGCAAAGAGGACGGGGACACCGGGGAGCTGTTTTTT. The chain combines TRBV6-5 with TRBJ2-2, with D possibly being TRBD2 (5 bases). The V end was cut by 6 bases, the J end by 3 bases, with 14 bases between. Looked up from germline, CDR1 is MNHEY and CDR2 is SVGAGI. This CDR3 has 15 amino acids.

This rearrangement joins TRBV30 to TRBJ1-2, with D possibly matching TRBD1 (5 bases). Germline V gene lookup returns CDR1 GTSNPN and CDR2 SVGIG (reference sequence). The CDR3 is 13 residues long. The V gene lost 2 bases and the J gene lost 7 bases, with 14 bases spanning the gap. CDR3 DNA sequence: TGTGCCTGGAGTCCCCGAGGGGACCGTGGCTACACCTTC. This encodes CAWSPRGDRGYTF.

The chain uses TRBV20-1 and TRBJ2-1; TRBD2 might be the D (6 bases). Germline V CDR1 and CDR2: DFQATT, SNEGSKA (reference sequence). V dropped 3 bases and J dropped 2 bases, with 17 bases sitting between them. The CDR3 covers 16 residues. The CDR3 DNA reads as TGCAGTGCTAGTCCGCCCAGCGGAGGGACCTACAATGAGCAGTTCTTC. Translated, it gives CSASPPSGGTYNEQFF.